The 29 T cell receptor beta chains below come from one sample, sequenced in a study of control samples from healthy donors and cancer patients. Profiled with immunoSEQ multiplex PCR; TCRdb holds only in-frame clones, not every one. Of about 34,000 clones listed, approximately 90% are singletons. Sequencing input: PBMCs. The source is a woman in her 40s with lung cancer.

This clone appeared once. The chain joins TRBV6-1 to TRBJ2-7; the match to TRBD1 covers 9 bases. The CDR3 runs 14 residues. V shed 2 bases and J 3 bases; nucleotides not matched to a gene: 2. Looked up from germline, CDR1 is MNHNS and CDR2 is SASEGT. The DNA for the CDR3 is TGTGCCAGCAGTGAAAAGGGACAGGGCTACGAGCAGTACTTC. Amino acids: CASSEKGQGYEQYF.

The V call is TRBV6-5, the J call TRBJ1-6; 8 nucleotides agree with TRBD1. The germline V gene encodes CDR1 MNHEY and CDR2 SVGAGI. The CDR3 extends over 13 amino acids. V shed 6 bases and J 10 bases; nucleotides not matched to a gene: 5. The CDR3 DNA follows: TGTGCCAGCAGGGGACAGGTTGGCTCACCCCTCCACTTT. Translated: CASRGQVGSPLHF.

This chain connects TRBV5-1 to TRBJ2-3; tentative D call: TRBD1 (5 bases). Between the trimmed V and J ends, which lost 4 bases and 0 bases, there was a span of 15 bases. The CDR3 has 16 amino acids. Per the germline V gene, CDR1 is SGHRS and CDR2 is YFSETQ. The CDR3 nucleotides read TGCGCCAGCAGCCCGCCGACAGACGAGAGCACAGATACGCAGTATTTT. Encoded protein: CASSPPTDESTDTQYF. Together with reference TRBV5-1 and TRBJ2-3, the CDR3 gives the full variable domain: KAGVTQTPRYLIKTRGQQVTLSCSPISGHRSVSWYQQTPGQGLQFLFEYFSETQRNKGNFPGRFSGRQFSNSRSEMNVSTLELGDSALYLCASSPPTDESTDTQYFGPGTRLTVL.

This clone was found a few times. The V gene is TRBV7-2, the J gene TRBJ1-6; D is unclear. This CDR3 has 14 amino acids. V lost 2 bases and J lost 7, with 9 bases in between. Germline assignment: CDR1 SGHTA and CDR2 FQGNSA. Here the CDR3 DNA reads TGTGCCAGCAGCTTATCGGGCCAAAATTCACCCCTCCACTTT. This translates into CASSLSGQNSPLHF. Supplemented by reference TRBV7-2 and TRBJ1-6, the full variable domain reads GAGVSQSPSNKVTEKGKDVELRCDPISGHTALYWYRQSLGQGLEFLIYFQGNSAPDKSGLPSDRFSAERTGGSVSTLTIQRTQQEDSAVYLCASSLSGQNSPLHFGNGTRLTVT.

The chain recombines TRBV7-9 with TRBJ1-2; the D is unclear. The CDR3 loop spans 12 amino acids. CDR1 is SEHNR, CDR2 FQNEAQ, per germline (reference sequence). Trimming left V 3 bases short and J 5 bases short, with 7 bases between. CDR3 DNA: TGTGCCAGCAGCTTCGAGCAGTATGGCTACACCTTC. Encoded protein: CASSFEQYGYTF.

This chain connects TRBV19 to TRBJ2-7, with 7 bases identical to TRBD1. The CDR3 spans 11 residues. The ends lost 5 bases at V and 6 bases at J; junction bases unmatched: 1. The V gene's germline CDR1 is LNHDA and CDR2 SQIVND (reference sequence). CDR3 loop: CASSEGAEQYF. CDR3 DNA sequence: TGTGCCAGTAGTGAGGGGGCCGAGCAGTACTTC. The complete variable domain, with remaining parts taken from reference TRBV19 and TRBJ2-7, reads DGGITQSPKYLFRKEGQNVTLSCEQNLNHDAMYWYRQDPGQGLRLIYYSQIVNDFQKGDIAEGYSVSREKKESFPLTVTSAQKNPTAFYLCASSEGAEQYFGPGTRLTVT.

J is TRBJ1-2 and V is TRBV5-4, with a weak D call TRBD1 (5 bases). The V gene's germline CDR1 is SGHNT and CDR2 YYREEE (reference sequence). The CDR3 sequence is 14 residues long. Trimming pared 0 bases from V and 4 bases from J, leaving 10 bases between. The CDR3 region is CASSLAGDSYGYTF. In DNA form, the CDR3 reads TGTGCCAGCAGCTTGGCGGGGGATTCCTATGGCTACACCTTC.

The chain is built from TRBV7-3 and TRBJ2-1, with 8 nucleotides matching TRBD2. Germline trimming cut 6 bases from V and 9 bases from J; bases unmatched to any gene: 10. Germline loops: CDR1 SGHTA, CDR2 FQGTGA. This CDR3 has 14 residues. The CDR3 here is CASSSGVDKSEQFF. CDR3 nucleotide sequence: TGTGCCAGCAGTAGCGGGGTCGACAAAAGTGAGCAGTTCTTC.

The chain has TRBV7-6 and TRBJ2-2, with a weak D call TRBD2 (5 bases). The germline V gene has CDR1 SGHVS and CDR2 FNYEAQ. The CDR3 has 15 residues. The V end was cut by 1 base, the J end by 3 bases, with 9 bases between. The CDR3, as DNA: TGTGCCAGCAGCTTAGAGGTGGGAGACACCGGGGAGCTGTTTTTT. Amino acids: CASSLEVGDTGELFF. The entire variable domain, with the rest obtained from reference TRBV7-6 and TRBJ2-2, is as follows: GAGVSQSPRYKVTKRGQDVALRCDPISGHVSLYWYRQALGQGPEFLTYFNYEAQQDKSGLPNDRFSAERPEGSISTLTIQRTEQRDSAMYRCASSLEVGDTGELFFGEGSRLTVL.

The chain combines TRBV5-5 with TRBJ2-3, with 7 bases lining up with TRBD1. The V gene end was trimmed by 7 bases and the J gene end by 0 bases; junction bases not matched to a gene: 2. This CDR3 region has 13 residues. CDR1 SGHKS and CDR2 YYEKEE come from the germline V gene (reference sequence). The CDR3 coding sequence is TGTGCCAGCCCGACAGGGAGCACAGATACGCAGTATTTT. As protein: CASPTGSTDTQYF.

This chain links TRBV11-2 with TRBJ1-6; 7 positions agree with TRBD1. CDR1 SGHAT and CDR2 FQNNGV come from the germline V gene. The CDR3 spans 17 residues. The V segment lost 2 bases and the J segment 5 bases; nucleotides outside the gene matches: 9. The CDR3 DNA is TGTGCCAGCAGCTTATATAAAGGGGGCGCCGATAATTCACCCCTCCACTTT. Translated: CASSLYKGGADNSPLHF.

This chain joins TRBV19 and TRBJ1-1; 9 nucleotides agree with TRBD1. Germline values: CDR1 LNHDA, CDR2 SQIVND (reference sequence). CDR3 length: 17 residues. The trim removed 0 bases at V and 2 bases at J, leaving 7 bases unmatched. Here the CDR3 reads CASSIDVQGQGNTEAFF. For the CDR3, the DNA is TGTGCCAGTAGTATAGATGTGCAGGGACAGGGTAACACTGAAGCTTTCTTT.

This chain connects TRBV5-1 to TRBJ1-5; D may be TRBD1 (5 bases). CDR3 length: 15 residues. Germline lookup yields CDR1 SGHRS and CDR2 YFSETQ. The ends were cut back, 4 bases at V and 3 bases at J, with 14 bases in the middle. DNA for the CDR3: TGCGCCAGCAGCCCCCTGGGGGATCTCAATCAGCCCCAGCATTTT. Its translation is CASSPLGDLNQPQHF.

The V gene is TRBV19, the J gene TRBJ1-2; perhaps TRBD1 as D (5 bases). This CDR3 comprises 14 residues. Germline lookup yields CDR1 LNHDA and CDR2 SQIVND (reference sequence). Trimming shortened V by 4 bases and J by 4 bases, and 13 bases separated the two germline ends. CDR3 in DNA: TGTGCCAGTAGTACCAGGGAGTTCGGCTATGGCTACACCTTC. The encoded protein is CASSTREFGYGYTF. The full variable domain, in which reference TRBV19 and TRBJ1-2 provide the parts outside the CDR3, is DGGITQSPKYLFRKEGQNVTLSCEQNLNHDAMYWYRQDPGQGLRLIYYSQIVNDFQKGDIAEGYSVSREKKESFPLTVTSAQKNPTAFYLCASSTREFGYGYTFGSGTRLTVV.

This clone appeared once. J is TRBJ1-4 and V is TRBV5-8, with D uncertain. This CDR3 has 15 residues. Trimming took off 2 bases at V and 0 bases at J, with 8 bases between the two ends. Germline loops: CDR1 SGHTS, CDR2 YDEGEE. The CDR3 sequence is CASSFSRATNEKLFF. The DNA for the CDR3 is TGTGCCAGCAGCTTCAGTAGGGCAACTAATGAAAAACTGTTTTTT. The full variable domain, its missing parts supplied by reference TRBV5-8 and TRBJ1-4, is EAGVTQSPTHLIKTRGQQATLRCSPISGHTSVYWYQQALGLGLQFLLWYDEGEERNRGNFPPRFSGRQFPNYSSELNVNALELEDSALYLCASSFSRATNEKLFFGSGTQLSVL.

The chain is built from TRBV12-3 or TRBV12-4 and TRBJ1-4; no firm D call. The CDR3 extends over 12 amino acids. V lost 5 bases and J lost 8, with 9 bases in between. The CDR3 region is CASSPAKEKLFF. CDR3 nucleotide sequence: TGTGCCAGCAGTCCCGCCAAGGAAAAACTGTTTTTT.

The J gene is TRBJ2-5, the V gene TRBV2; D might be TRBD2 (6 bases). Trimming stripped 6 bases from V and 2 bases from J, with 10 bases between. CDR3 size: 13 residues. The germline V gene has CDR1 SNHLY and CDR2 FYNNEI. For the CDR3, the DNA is TGTGCCAGCAGGCGGGACTTACAAGAGACCCAGTACTTC. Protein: CASRRDLQETQYF.

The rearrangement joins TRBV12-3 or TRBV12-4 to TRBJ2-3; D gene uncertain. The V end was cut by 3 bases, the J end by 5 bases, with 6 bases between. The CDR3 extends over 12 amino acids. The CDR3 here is CASSFKGDTQYF. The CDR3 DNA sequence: TGTGCCAGCAGTTTTAAGGGAGATACGCAGTATTTT.

The chain's CDR3 is CASSSGPFYGYTF. The CDR3, as DNA: TGTGCCAGCAGTTCCGGGCCCTTCTATGGCTACACCTTC. This sequence joins TRBV6-2 or TRBV6-3 and TRBJ1-2; no clear D gene. The CDR3 is made up of 13 amino acids. The ends were cut back, 4 bases at V and 4 bases at J, with 10 bases in the middle. Germline lookup yields CDR1 MNHEY and CDR2 SVGEGT.

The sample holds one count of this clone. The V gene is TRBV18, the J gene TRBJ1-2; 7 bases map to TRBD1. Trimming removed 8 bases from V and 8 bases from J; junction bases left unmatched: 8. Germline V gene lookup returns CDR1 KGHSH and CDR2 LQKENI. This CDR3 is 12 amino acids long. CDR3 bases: TGTGCCAGCCCAGGACAGGATGGGGGCTACACCTTC. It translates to CASPGQDGGYTF.

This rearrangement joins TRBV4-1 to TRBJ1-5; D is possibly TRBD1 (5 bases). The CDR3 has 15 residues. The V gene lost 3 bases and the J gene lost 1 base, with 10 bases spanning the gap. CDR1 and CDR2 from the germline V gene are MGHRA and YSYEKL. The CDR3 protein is CASSQGVLSNQPQHF. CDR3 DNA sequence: TGCGCCAGCAGCCAGGGGGTTCTGAGCAATCAGCCCCAGCATTTT.

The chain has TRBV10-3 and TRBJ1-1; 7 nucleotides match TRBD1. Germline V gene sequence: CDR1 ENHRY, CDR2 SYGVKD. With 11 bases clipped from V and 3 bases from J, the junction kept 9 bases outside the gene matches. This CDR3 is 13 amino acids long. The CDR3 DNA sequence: TGTGCCGCACGACAGGGTCTCGACACTGAAGCTTTCTTT. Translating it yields CAARQGLDTEAFF.

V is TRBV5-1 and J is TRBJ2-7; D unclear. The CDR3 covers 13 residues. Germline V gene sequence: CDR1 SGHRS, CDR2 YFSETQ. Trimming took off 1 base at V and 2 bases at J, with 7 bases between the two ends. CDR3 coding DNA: TGCGCCAGCAGCTTGCAGGCTACCTACGAGCAGTACTTC. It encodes CASSLQATYEQYF.

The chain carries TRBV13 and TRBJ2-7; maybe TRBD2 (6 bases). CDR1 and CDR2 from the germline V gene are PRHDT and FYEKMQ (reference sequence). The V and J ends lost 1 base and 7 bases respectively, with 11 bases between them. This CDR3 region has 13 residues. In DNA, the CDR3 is TGTGCCAGCAGCTTAGATTTTGCGGGGGAGCAGTACTTC. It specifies CASSLDFAGEQYF.

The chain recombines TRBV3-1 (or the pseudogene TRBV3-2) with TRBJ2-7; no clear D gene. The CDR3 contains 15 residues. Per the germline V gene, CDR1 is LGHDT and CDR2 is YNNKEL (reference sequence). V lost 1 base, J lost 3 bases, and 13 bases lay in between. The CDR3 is CASSQGALGVYEQYF. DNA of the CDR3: TGTGCCAGCAGCCAAGGGGCATTAGGCGTCTACGAGCAGTACTTC.

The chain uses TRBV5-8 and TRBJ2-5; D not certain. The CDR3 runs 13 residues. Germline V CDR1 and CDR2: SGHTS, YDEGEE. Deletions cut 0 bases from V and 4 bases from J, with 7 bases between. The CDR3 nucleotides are TGTGCCAGCAGCTTGGACACCCCAGAGACCCAGTACTTC. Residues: CASSLDTPETQYF.

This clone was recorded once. The CDR3 DNA follows: TGCAGTGCTAGATGGGAGACCCAGTACTTC. Amino acids: CSARWETQYF. The gene calls are TRBV20-1 and TRBJ2-5; D uncertain. Germline values: CDR1 DFQATT, CDR2 SNEGSKA (reference sequence). This CDR3 is built from 10 residues. Trimming left V 2 bases short and J 5 bases short, with 3 bases between.

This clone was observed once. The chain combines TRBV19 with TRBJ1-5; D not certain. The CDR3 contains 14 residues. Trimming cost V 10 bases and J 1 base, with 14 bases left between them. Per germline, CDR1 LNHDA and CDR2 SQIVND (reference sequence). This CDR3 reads CATGPVRSNQPQHF. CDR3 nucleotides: TGTGCCACTGGCCCGGTGAGGAGCAATCAGCCCCAGCATTTT.

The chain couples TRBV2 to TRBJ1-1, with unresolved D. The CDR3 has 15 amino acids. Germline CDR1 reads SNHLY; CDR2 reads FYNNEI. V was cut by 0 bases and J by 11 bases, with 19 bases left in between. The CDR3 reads CASSEAGSSGYYAFF. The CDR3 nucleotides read TGTGCCAGCAGTGAAGCGGGGAGTAGCGGCTATTACGCTTTCTTT.